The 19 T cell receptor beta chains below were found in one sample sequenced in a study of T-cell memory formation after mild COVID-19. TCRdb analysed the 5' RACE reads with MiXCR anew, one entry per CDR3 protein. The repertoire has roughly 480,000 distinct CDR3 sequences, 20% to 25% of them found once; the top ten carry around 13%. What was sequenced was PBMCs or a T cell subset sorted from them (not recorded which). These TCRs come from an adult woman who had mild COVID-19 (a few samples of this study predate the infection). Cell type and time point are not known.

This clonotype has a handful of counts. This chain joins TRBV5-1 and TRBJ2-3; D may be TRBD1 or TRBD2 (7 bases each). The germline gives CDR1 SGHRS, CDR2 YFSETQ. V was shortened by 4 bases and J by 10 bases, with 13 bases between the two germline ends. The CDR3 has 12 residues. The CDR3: CASSQGGTPQYF. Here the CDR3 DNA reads TGCGCCAGCAGCCAGGGGGGGACCCCGCAGTATTTT.

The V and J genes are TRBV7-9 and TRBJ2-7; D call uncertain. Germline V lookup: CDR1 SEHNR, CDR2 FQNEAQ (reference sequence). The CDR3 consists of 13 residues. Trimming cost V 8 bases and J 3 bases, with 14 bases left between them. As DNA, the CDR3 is TGTGCCAGCGTTCCTCACCCTCTCTACGAGCAGTACTTC. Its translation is CASVPHPLYEQYF.

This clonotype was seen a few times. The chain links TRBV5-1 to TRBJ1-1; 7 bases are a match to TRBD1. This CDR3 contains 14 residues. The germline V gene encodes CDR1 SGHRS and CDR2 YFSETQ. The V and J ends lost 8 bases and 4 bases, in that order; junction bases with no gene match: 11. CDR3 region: CASRIQGGPTEAFF. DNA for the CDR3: TGCGCCAGTCGCATTCAGGGGGGTCCCACTGAAGCTTTCTTT. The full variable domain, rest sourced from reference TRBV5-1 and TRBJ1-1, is KAGVTQTPRYLIKTRGQQVTLSCSPISGHRSVSWYQQTPGQGLQFLFEYFSETQRNKGNFPGRFSGRQFSNSRSEMNVSTLELGDSALYLCASRIQGGPTEAFFGQGTRLTVV.

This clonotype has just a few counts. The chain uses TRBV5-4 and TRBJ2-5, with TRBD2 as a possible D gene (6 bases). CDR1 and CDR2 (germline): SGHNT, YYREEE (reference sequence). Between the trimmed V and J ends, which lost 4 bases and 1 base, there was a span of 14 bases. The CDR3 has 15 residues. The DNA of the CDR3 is TGTGCCAGCAGCGATATATCCGGGGGCCAAGAGACCCAGTACTTC. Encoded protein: CASSDISGGQETQYF.

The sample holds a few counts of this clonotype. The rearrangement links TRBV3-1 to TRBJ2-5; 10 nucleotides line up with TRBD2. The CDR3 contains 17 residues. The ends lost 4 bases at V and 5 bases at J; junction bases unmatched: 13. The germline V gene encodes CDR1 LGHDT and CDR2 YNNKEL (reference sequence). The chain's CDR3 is CASSPRTSGRGRETQYF. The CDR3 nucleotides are TGTGCCAGCAGCCCGCGGACTAGCGGAAGGGGGAGGGAGACCCAGTACTTC.

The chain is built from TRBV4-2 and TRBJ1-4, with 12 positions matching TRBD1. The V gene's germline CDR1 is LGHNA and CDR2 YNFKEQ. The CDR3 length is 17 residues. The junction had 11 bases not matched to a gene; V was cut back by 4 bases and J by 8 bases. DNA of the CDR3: TGTGCCAGCAGCCCGGGACAGGGGGCGTCTGGTGTAGAAAAACTGTTTTTT. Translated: CASSPGQGASGVEKLFF.

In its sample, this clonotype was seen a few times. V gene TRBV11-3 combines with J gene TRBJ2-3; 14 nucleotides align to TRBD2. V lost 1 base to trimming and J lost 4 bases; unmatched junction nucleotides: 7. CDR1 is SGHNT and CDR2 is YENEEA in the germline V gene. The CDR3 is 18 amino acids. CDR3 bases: TGTGCCAGCAGCTTAGGACTAGCGGGAGGGCCAAGGTCAGATACGCAGTATTTT. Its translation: CASSLGLAGGPRSDTQYF.

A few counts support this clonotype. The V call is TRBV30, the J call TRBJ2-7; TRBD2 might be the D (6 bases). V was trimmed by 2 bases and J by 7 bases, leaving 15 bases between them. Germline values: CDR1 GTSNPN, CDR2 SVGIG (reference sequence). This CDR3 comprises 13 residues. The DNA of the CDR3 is TGTGCCTGGAGTCGTAACCGGAGGGGAGAGCAGTACTTC. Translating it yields CAWSRNRRGEQYF.

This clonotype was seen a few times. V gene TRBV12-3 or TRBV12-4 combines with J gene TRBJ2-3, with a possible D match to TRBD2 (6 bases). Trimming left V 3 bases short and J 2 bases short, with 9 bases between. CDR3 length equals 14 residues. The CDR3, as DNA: TGTGCCAGCAGTTTCGTAGCGGACACAGATACGCAGTATTTT. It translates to CASSFVADTDTQYF.

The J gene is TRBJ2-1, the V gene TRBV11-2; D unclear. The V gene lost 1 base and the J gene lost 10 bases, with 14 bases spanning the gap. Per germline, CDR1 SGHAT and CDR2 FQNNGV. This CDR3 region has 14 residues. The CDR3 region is CASSLVSKGYEQFF. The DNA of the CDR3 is TGTGCCAGCAGCTTAGTTAGTAAGGGATACGAGCAGTTCTTC.

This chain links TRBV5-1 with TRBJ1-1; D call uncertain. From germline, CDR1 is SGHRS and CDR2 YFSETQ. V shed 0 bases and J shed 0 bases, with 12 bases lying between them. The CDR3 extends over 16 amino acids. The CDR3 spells CASSLGHEIMNTEAFF. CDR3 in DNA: TGCGCCAGCAGCTTGGGTCACGAAATCATGAACACTGAAGCTTTCTTT.

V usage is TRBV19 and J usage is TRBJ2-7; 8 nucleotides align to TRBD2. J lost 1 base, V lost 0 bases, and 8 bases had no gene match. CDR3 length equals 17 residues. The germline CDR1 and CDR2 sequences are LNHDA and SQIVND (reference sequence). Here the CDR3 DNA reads TGTGCCAGTAGTATAGATTACGCTAGCGGGCTGTCCTACGAGCAGTACTTC. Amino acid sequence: CASSIDYASGLSYEQYF.

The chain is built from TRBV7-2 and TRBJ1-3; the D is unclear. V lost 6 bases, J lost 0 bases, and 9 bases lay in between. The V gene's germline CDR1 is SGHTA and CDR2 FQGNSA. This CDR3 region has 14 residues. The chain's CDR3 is CASRYGYSGNTIYF. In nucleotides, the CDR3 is TGTGCCAGCAGATACGGGTACTCTGGAAACACCATATATTTT.

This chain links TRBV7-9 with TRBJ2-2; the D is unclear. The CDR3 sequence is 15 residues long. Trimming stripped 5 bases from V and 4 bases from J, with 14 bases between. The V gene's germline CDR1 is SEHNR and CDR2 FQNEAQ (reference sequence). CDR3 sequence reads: CASSPRSWGTGELFF. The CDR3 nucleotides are TGTGCCAGCAGCCCCCGATCCTGGGGCACCGGGGAGCTGTTTTTT. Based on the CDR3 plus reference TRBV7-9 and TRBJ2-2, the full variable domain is DTGVSQNPRHKITKRGQNVTFRCDPISEHNRLYWYRQTLGQGPEFLTYFQNEAQLEKSRLLSDRFSAERPKGSFSTLEIQRTEQGDSAMYLCASSPRSWGTGELFFGEGSRLTVL.

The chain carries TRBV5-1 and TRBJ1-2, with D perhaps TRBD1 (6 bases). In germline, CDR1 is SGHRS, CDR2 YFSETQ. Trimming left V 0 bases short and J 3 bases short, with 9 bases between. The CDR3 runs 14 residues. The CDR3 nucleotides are TGCGCCAGCAGCTTGGACAGGGCCGACTATGGCTACACCTTC. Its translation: CASSLDRADYGYTF.

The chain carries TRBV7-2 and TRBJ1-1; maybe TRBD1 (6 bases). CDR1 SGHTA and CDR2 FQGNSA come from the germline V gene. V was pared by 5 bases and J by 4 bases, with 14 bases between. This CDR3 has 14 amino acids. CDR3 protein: CASSTRGGSTEAFF. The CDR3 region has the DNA TGTGCCAGCAGCACCAGGGGTGGGAGCACTGAAGCTTTCTTT. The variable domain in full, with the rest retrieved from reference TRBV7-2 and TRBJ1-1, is GAGVSQSPSNKVTEKGKDVELRCDPISGHTALYWYRQSLGQGLEFLIYFQGNSAPDKSGLPSDRFSAERTGGSVSTLTIQRTQQEDSAVYLCASSTRGGSTEAFFGQGTRLTVV.

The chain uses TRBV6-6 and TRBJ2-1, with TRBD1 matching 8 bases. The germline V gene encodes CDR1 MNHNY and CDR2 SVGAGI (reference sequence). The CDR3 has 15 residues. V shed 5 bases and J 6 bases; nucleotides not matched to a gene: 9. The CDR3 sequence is CASSGQGFPLNEQFF. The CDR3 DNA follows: TGTGCCAGCAGTGGACAGGGTTTCCCCCTCAATGAGCAGTTCTTC.

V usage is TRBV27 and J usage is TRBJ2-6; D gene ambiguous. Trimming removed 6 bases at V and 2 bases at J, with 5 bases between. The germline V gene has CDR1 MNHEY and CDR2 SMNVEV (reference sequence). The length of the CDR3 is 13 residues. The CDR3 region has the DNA TGTGCCAGCAGGCCCACTGGGGCCAACGTCCTGACTTTC. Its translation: CASRPTGANVLTF.

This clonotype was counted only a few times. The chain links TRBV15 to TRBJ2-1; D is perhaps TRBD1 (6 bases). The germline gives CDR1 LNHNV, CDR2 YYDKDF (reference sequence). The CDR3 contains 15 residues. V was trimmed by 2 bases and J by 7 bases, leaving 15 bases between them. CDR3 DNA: TGTGCCACCAGCAGAATACAGGGTTGGGGTAATGAGCAGTTCTTC. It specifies CATSRIQGWGNEQFF.